The rows below give T cell receptor beta chains drawn from one sample of a study of identical twins' blood T cells. TCRdb re-derived calls from the 5' RACE reads in MiXCR, one entry per CDR3 protein. The sample comprises 400,000 or so distinct CDR3 sequences, roughly 31% of which are singletons, and about 6.1% rests with the top ten. Specimen: PBMCs. All receptors derive from a woman aged 18 to 55 in good health. Both conserved end residues are trimmed from each CDR3. Each record gives: J gene, V gene, clone size, CDR3 protein. Size is omitted from some rows. Given values are once, few, many or a class for expanded clones.

j_call: TRBJ1-6
v_call: TRBV20-1
clone_size: many
cdr3_aa: SAQYTGGNSPLH

j_call: TRBJ1-4
v_call: TRBV11-2
clone_size: few
cdr3_aa: ASSPEIGDEKLF

j_call: TRBJ1-5
v_call: TRBV6-2/TRBV6-3
clone_size: few
cdr3_aa: ASSYFRVSSNQPQH

j_call: TRBJ1-4
v_call: TRBV7-8
clone_size: .
cdr3_aa: ASTTFPHGEGSEKLF

j_call: TRBJ2-3
v_call: TRBV10-3
clone_size: few
cdr3_aa: AISLIQGGDTQY

j_call: .
v_call: TRBV28
clone_size: .
cdr3_aa: AIEGQH

j_call: TRBJ2-1
v_call: TRBV10-1
clone_size: few
cdr3_aa: ASLEEREFNEQF

j_call: TRBJ1-3
v_call: TRBV10-3
clone_size: .
cdr3_aa: AISESGSSGNTIY

j_call: TRBJ1-6
v_call: TRBV3-1
clone_size: many
cdr3_aa: ASSQGLQYYNSPLH

j_call: TRBJ2-7
v_call: TRBV6-5
clone_size: .
cdr3_aa: AWEPGPQYEQY

j_call: TRBJ2-7
v_call: TRBV6-2/TRBV6-3
clone_size: few
cdr3_aa: ASRDQGPTYEQY

j_call: TRBJ1-2
v_call: TRBV28
clone_size: many
cdr3_aa: ASSQGGAGGYT

j_call: TRBJ2-1
v_call: TRBV7-9
clone_size: .
cdr3_aa: ASSSGLAGYNEQF

j_call: TRBJ1-5
v_call: TRBV27
clone_size: .
cdr3_aa: ASSPRQGVGSNQPQH

j_call: TRBJ2-3
v_call: TRBV4-2
clone_size: few
cdr3_aa: ASSQEERGGSSTDTQY

j_call: TRBJ1-5
v_call: TRBV20-1
clone_size: many
cdr3_aa: SALPSNQPQH

j_call: TRBJ2-7
v_call: TRBV20-1
clone_size: few
cdr3_aa: SARLAEGTYEQY

j_call: TRBJ1-4
v_call: TRBV29-1
clone_size: .
cdr3_aa: SVTGASGEKLF